This T cell receptor beta chain was identified during a study of blood T cell repertoires in COVID-19. The germline V gene encodes CDR1 ENHRY and CDR2 SYGVKD. The CDR3 totals 15 residues. V shed 6 bases and J 4 bases; nucleotides not matched to a gene: 9. Study processing details: The authors estimated nucleated cell counts from reference gene primer amplification. Repertoires were generated with immunoSEQ multiplex PCR, while TCRdb's copy carries only in-frame clones and drops some. V, J and clone size are taken as reported in that table, and D and trimming were inferred from the DNA itself. The sample lists about 440,000 clones, approximately 90% occurring once.

The chain joins TRBV10-3 to TRBJ1-3, with 7 bases identical to TRBD1. The sequence came from a woman aged 45-65 years with COVID-19, enrolled during active disease. The sequenced sample was peripheral blood. CDR3 DNA sequence: TGTGCCATCAGGGACCCCGGACAGGACGGAAACACCATATATTTT. Encoded protein: CAIRDPGQDGNTIYF.